This T cell receptor (beta chain) was profiled in a study of shared clonotypes between healthy human individuals (dated by TCRdb to about 2020). Some background on the complete study: The cohort comprised two women and a few men aged 18 to 49 years. To estimate repertoire size and how much clonotypes are shared between individuals, the study performed deep sequencing of blood TCR repertoires from roughly five healthy adults. For each donor, CD4 naive and CD4 memory were each given three plates, CD8 naive was given two plates, and CD8 memory was given one plate. To increase sequencing depth and limit assay-specific biases, TCR repertoire library preparation and sequencing were carried out by different laboratories using diverse techniques. Per donor, leukapheresis produced somewhere between about 0.8 and 9.5 billion PBMCs. Beyond this particular receptor, the publication reports: Naive subsets generally had larger estimated clonotype richness than memory subsets. Rarefaction of sorted-subset datasets indicated incomplete sequencing despite the large sequencing depth. Because the study included only a small number of donors, the genetic and exposure-history diversity represented was limited. Only blood was sampled, and tissue TCR repertoires likely differ from those in blood. Pairwise subsampling led to the expectation that sequencing depth would affect the degree of clonotype sharing among donors. Compared with non-shared clonotypes, clonotypes shared by all four sorted-subset donors had higher generation probabilities. Approximately 5% of naive CD4, 3% to 3.5% of naive CD8, around 2.3% of memory CD4, and less than 0.45% of memory CD8 clonotypes were shared across a few donors.

Using the deep immunoSEQ assay, multiplex PCR amplified TCR CDR3 regions from genomic DNA. Extracted genomic DNA from each cell subset was spread evenly across all wells of several immunoSEQ 96-well plates, with each plate serving as a replicate. For sorted subsets, approximately 200 ng of genomic DNA, equivalent to around 29,000 T cell genomes, went into each replicate PCR. Purified libraries were quantified with a Qubit 3.0 fluorometer, sized on a Bioanalyzer 2100, and re-quantified with the KAPA Library Quantification kit. Every immunoSEQ 96-well plate was sequenced on a dedicated single-read 150-cycle Illumina NextSeq 550 flow cell. The authors' analysis ran thus. Because only junctional sequences without quality scores were contained in the immunoSEQ output, filtering matching that applied to full-length reads could not be performed. Sequences were annotated with PyIR, a Python wrapper for IgBLAST v1.9, using IMGT germline references to assign V/J genes and CDR3. Reads with weak V/J assignments (E-value above 1e-6), missing CDR3, stop codons, out-of-frame junctions, or ambiguous translated residues were removed. A V3J clonotype was defined by an identical inferred V gene, J gene, and CDR3 amino acid sequence. Percentage overlap between repertoires was calculated by dividing the number of shared unique clonotypes by the size of the smaller repertoire. Repertoire richness was assessed with RTK rarefaction, the Chao1 estimator, and Recon v2.1 estimates of unobserved clonotypes. OLGA was used to compute generation probabilities for all TCRbeta clonotypes that the gDNA method yielded from a few donors. Held by TCRdb, this immuneACCESS table contains in-frame sequences only and omits some clones. Under half of the omission traces to an unresolved V gene where checked; the cause of the rest is unknown. V, J and clone size derive from that table, while D and trimming were established from the DNA sequence. This sample lists about 600,000 clones; approximately 97% were detected once. Of the sample, around 0.057% falls within the top ten clones.

Comment on this clone: Its antigen remains unidentified. No much larger clone exists at a distance of one base, and base qualities are not known.

Donors were healthy HIV-negative adults with no recently reported acute infections or vaccinations. Every donor was a Caucasian adult residing in Nashville, Tennessee, USA. Magnetic negative selection was used to enrich CD4+ T cells, after which naive cells were positively selected on CD45RA and the negative fraction became the memory subset. Blood was obtained by leukapheresis, after which PBMCs were separated by Ficoll-Histopaque density gradient centrifugation and cryopreserved in liquid nitrogen vapor phase. Analytical flow cytometry was used to check the purity and quantity of every magnetically sorted T cell population. Genomic DNA was isolated from each sorted fraction and quantified by UV absorbance on a Nanodrop 2000c. Reading the germline V gene gives CDR1 SQVTM and CDR2 ANQGSEA. The CDR3 contains 14 residues, cysteine and phenylalanine counted. The DNA shown is the 42-base CDR3, in frame from base 1. V has 1 base trimmed and J has 2 bases trimmed; junction bases matching no gene number 0.

The TCR sequence derives from a young woman in good health. The chain joins TRBV29-1 to TRBJ2-1; TRBD2 lines up with 9 middle nucleotides. Sequencing was carried out using naive CD4+ T cells sorted from blood. The cell subset or site label for this specimen denotes: CD45RA+ positively selected. The DNA is TGCAGCGTTGAAGGACTAGCGGCCTACAATGAGCAGTTCTTC. Its protein reads: CSVEGLAAYNEQFF.